These T cell receptor beta chains were read from a single sample in a study of shared clonotypes between healthy human individuals. Using immunoSEQ multiplex PCR, the repertoire was profiled, and TCRdb retains in-frame clones only, with some absent. Of around 990,000 clones in the sample, approximately 75% were seen once. Sequenced material: memory CD4+ T cells from PBMCs. The receptor set was obtained from a man between 18 and 35 years old in good health. Some clones in this sample may be carry-over from other donors' samples. Each CDR3 is given with its conserved first and last residue. A D gene is named only where the DNA matches it firmly. The size entry is marked missing in some rows and otherwise reads once, few, many or a size class.

d_gene	abundance	v_gene	len	j_gene	CDR3aa	CDR3nt
TRBD1	-	TRBV27	14	TRBJ1-2	CASSSTGAFYGYTF	TGTGCCAGCAGTTCGACAGGGGCCTTCTATGGCTACACCTTC
-	-	TRBV11-1	12	TRBJ2-7	CASRRGPYEQYF	TGTGCCAGCAGACGGGGTCCCTACGAGCAGTACTTC
-	-	TRBV27	14	TRBJ2-7	CASVWQGPFYEQYF	TGTGCCAGCGTCTGGCAGGGGCCCTTCTACGAGCAGTACTTC
-	-	TRBV5-1	14	TRBJ1-1	CASSLGGPNTEAFF	TGCGCCAGCAGCTTGGGTGGACCGAACACTGAAGCTTTCTTT
TRBD1	-	TRBV7-9	15	TRBJ1-4	CASSPGTADNEKLFF	TGTGCCAGCAGCCCAGGGACAGCCGATAATGAAAAACTGTTTTTT
-	-	TRBV4-2	14	TRBJ2-2	CASSRERATGELFF	TGTGCCAGCAGCCGGGAACGAGCGACCGGGGAGCTGTTTTTT
-	once	TRBV5-4	13	TRBJ2-1	CASRPGHYNEQFF	TGTGCCAGCAGACCGGGCCATTACAATGAGCAGTTCTTC
-	-	TRBV5-1	14	TRBJ2-1	CASSLNGPRNEQFF	TGCGCCAGCAGCTTGAACGGTCCGCGCAATGAGCAGTTCTTC
TRBD2	few	TRBV7-9	15	TRBJ2-1	CASSAWTSGTNEQFF	TGTGCCAGCAGCGCATGGACTAGCGGGACGAATGAGCAGTTCTTC
-	few	TRBV15	13	TRBJ2-7	CATRLPGLDEQYF	TGTGCCACCAGACTACCGGGCCTCGACGAGCAGTACTTC
-	-	TRBV5-1	15	TRBJ2-7	CASSLAAGSSYEQYF	TGCGCCAGCAGCTTGGCCGCTGGCAGCTCCTACGAGCAGTACTTC
-	-	TRBV9	15	TRBJ2-5	CASTSGGGTGETQYF	TGTGCCAGCACCTCAGGAGGGGGAACCGGGGAGACCCAGTACTTC
TRBD2	-	TRBV5-1	15	TRBJ2-5	CASSFGLAGLETQYF	TGCGCCAGCAGCTTCGGACTAGCGGGATTAGAGACCCAGTACTTC
-	-	TRBV11-3	14	TRBJ2-5	CASSLDMYQETQYF	TGTGCCAGCAGCTTAGATATGTACCAAGAGACCCAGTACTTC
-	-	TRBV27	16	TRBJ2-7	CASSLSNRAESYEQYF	TGTGCCAGCAGTTTATCGAACAGGGCGGAGTCCTACGAGCAGTACTTC
-	-	TRBV6-1	15	TRBJ1-1	CASSGSGDPNTEAFF	TGTGCCAGCAGTGGGTCCGGGGACCCGAACACTGAAGCTTTCTTT
TRBD2	-	TRBV27	16	TRBJ2-3	CASSSRTRPPRDTQYF	TGTGCCAGCAGTTCTCGGACTAGACCACCTCGGGATACGCAGTATTTT
-	-	TRBV18	13	TRBJ2-3	CASSPLLLDTQYF	TGTGCCAGCTCACCACTCTTGTTGGATACGCAGTATTTT
-	-	TRBV2	15	TRBJ2-5	CASSAGVPFRETQYF	TGTGCCAGCAGTGCGGGGGTCCCCTTTCGGGAGACCCAGTACTTC
TRBD2	-	TRBV5-1	15	TRBJ2-1	CASSFLAGARNEQFF	TGCGCCAGCAGCTTCCTAGCGGGGGCTCGGAATGAGCAGTTCTTC
-	-	TRBV30	13	TRBJ2-7	CAWSSGISYEQYF	TGTGCCTGGAGTTCAGGGATCTCCTACGAGCAGTACTTC
-	many	TRBV7-8	14	TRBJ1-4	CASSSGRTNEKLFF	TGTGCCAGCAGTAGCGGGCGGACTAATGAAAAACTGTTTTTT
-	-	TRBV6-4	15	TRBJ2-3	CASSDGGGHTDTQYF	TGTGCCAGCAGTGATGGGGGGGGGCACACAGATACGCAGTATTTT
TRBD2	once	TRBV7-8	15	TRBJ2-5	CASSLEGLVLETQYF	TGTGCCAGCAGCTTAGAGGGACTAGTATTAGAGACCCAGTACTTC
TRBD1	-	TRBV28	15	TRBJ1-2	CASSEMTGGYYGYTF	TGTGCCAGCAGTGAGATGACAGGGGGCTACTATGGCTACACCTTC
-	-	TRBV30	13	TRBJ2-6	CASDGSGANVLTF	TGTGCCTCTGACGGTTCTGGGGCCAACGTCCTGACTTTC
TRBD1	once	TRBV30	13	TRBJ1-5	CAWRDSRNQPQHF	TGTGCCTGGCGGGACAGCAGAAATCAGCCCCAGCATTTT
TRBD1	-	TRBV25-1	15	TRBJ2-1	CASSENRGSANEQFF	TGTGCCAGCAGTGAAAACAGGGGTTCGGCCAATGAGCAGTTCTTC
TRBD1	-	TRBV29-1	15	TRBJ2-3	CSVERGQGALDTQYF	TGCAGCGTTGAAAGAGGACAGGGGGCTTTAGATACGCAGTATTTT
TRBD1	-	TRBV19	13	TRBJ1-4	CASSRTGVEKLFF	TGTGCCAGTAGTAGGACAGGGGTTGAAAAACTGTTTTTT
-	-	TRBV6-5	14	TRBJ2-5	CASRRPGGVETQYF	TGTGCCAGCAGGAGGCCAGGGGGGGTAGAGACCCAGTACTTC
-	-	TRBV5-1	16	TRBJ1-4	CASSLEAPGAREKLFF	TGCGCCAGCAGCTTGGAGGCCCCAGGGGCGAGAGAAAAACTGTTTTTT
-	-	TRBV5-1	14	TRBJ2-7	CASSRVAPRDEQYF	TGCGCCAGCAGCAGGGTCGCCCCCCGAGACGAGCAGTACTTC
TRBD2	-	TRBV5-4	17	TRBJ2-3	CASSRGLAGGDTDTQYF	TGTGCCAGCAGCAGAGGACTAGCGGGAGGTGACACAGATACGCAGTATTTT
-	few	TRBV2	14	TRBJ1-2	CASEGLVRTTGYTF	TGTGCCAGCGAGGGGCTGGTGAGGACGACTGGCTACACCTTC
-	few	TRBV28	12	TRBJ2-7	CASWGNGYEQYF	TGTGCCAGTTGGGGGAACGGCTACGAGCAGTACTTC
-	-	TRBV5-1	14	TRBJ2-6	CASSTNSGANVLTF	TGCGCCAGCAGCACCAACTCTGGGGCCAACGTCCTGACTTTC
TRBD2	-	TRBV5-4	14	TRBJ2-3	CASSPTSGTDTQYF	TGTGCCAGCAGCCCAACTAGCGGGACAGATACGCAGTATTTT
-	-	TRBV28	16	TRBJ1-2	CASSFGRASFPYGYTF	TGTGCCAGCAGTTTTGGCAGGGCCTCTTTTCCCTATGGCTACACCTTC
-	-	TRBV4-1	14	TRBJ2-3	CASSQDGGTDTQYF	TGCGCCAGCAGCCAAGATGGGGGCACAGATACGCAGTATTTT
TRBD1	-	TRBV10-3	13	TRBJ2-7	CAIGRQGDAEQYF	TGTGCCATCGGAAGACAGGGGGATGCCGAGCAGTACTTC
-	-	TRBV19	15	TRBJ1-5	CASSPPVGEYQPQHF	TGTGCCAGTAGTCCTCCGGTAGGGGAGTATCAGCCCCAGCATTTT
TRBD2	-	TRBV28	16	TRBJ2-3	CASSPTSGPPTDTQYF	TGTGCCAGCAGTCCAACTAGCGGGCCTCCCACAGATACGCAGTATTTT
TRBD1	-	TRBV28	16	TRBJ2-3	CASSLWGQGEGGTQYF	TGTGCCAGCAGTTTATGGGGCCAGGGGGAAGGGGGTACGCAGTATTTT
TRBD2	-	TRBV5-1	16	TRBJ2-4	CASSPGLAVAKNIQYF	TGCGCCAGCAGCCCCGGACTAGCAGTAGCCAAAAACATTCAGTACTTC
TRBD2	-	TRBV5-1	16	TRBJ2-3	CASSLLSSGMGDTQYF	TGCGCCAGCAGCTTGTTGTCTAGCGGGATGGGAGATACGCAGTATTTT
TRBD2	-	TRBV29-1	15	TRBJ2-3	CSTVGLAGATDTQYF	TGCAGCACCGTGGGCCTAGCGGGAGCCACAGATACGCAGTATTTT
TRBD1	-	TRBV6-6	15	TRBJ2-3	CASSDRGRLTDTQYF	TGTGCCAGCAGTGACAGGGGGCGTCTCACAGATACGCAGTATTTT
TRBD1	once	TRBV7-2	16	TRBJ1-5	CASSFTGTGANQPQHF	TGTGCCAGCAGCTTCACCGGGACAGGGGCGAATCAGCCCCAGCATTTT
TRBD2	-	TRBV28	16	TRBJ2-1	CASRGRLAASYNEQFF	TGTGCCAGCAGGGGGAGACTAGCGGCGTCCTACAATGAGCAGTTCTTC
-	-	TRBV7-2	15	TRBJ2-3	CASNTNRRSADTQYF	TGTGCCAGCAACACTAATAGGAGATCAGCAGATACGCAGTATTTT
TRBD1	-	TRBV18	15	TRBJ2-7	CASSPGTGALVEQYF	TGTGCCAGCTCACCCGGGACAGGGGCTCTTGTCGAGCAGTACTTC
TRBD1	-	TRBV18	15	TRBJ2-2	CASSLYHRGIGELFF	TGTGCCAGCTCACTTTACCACAGGGGAATCGGGGAGCTGTTTTTT
TRBD1	-	TRBV14	18	TRBJ2-1	CASSQGIVRGRFRNEQFF	TGTGCCAGCAGCCAAGGTATAGTGAGGGGGCGCTTCCGCAATGAGCAGTTCTTC
TRBD1	few	TRBV9	14	TRBJ1-2	CASSVVGTAYGYTF	TGTGCCAGCAGCGTAGTCGGGACAGCATATGGCTACACCTTC